This T cell receptor beta chain was identified in a study of T cell responses to AZD1222 COVID-19 vaccine. Study-wide points: The donor group comprised mostly white British people and more females; the analysis possibly underestimated clonal diversity. In the spike-specific TCR repertoire, nearly half reportedly target unmutated variant regions. Among AZD1222 vaccinees, only five or six were seropositive at baseline.

Samples with a second dose at about 4 or about 12 weeks were pooled together. Some clones are missing from TCRdb's copy, which holds only in-frame ones; the method was immunoSEQ multiplex PCR. The sample contains fewer than 120,000 clones, just under 95% of which appear only once. In this sample, this clone turned up once. As yet, its antigen is unknown. The origin of this receptor is an adult who received the AZD1222 COVID-19 vaccine. Sequencing used peripheral blood, obtained 28 days after the second AZD1222 dose.

The CDR3 region is CASRLTSNYGYTF. CDR3 in DNA: TGCGCCAGCAGGCTGACATCGAACTATGGCTACACCTTC. The chain recombines TRBV5-1 with TRBJ1-2, with D uncertain. Germline V gene data show CDR1 as SGHRS and CDR2 as YFSETQ. V shed 5 bases and J shed 2 bases, with 10 bases lying between them. The CDR3 is 13 residues long.